These 8 T cell receptor beta chains were all obtained from the same sample, sequenced in a study of blood T cell repertoires in COVID-19. Method: immunoSEQ multiplex PCR; TCRdb's copy keeps in-frame clones and lacks some. The sample yields 30,000 to 40,000 clones, 91% seen once. Specimen: peripheral blood. The receptors here all came from a woman in her twenties or thirties in a cohort sampled during active COVID-19.

The rearrangement joins TRBV18 to TRBJ2-2, with D tentatively TRBD1 (6 bases). Germline V gene lookup returns CDR1 KGHSH and CDR2 LQKENI. Trimming shortened V by 6 bases and J by 6 bases, and 11 bases separated the two germline ends. The CDR3 covers 13 residues. The CDR3 reads CASSTGLAGELFF. The CDR3 DNA is TGTGCCAGCTCCACAGGGTTGGCCGGGGAGCTGTTTTTT.

The chain uses TRBV19 and TRBJ2-7; 8 bases agree with TRBD2. The germline CDR1 and CDR2 sequences are LNHDA and SQIVND (reference sequence). Trimming cost V 5 bases and J 3 bases; bases outside gene matches: 3. The CDR3 has 13 residues. The chain's CDR3 is CASSSGTSYEQYF. The CDR3 DNA follows: TGTGCCAGTAGTTCAGGGACTAGCTACGAGCAGTACTTC.

The chain uses TRBV10-3 and TRBJ2-5, with 7 bases identical to TRBD1. CDR1 and CDR2 (germline): ENHRY, SYGVKD. The CDR3 is made up of 12 amino acids. V gave up 9 bases and J gave up 1 base; unmatched junction bases: 2. The chain's CDR3 is CAIRQGQETQYF. CDR3 bases: TGTGCCATTCGACAGGGCCAAGAGACCCAGTACTTC.

This rearrangement joins TRBV9 to TRBJ2-3; D might be TRBD1 (5 bases). V shed 3 bases and J shed 8 bases, with 13 bases lying between them. CDR1 is SGDLS, CDR2 YYNGEE, per germline. This CDR3 is built from 13 residues. Written as DNA, the CDR3 is TGTGCCAGCAGCGGCGGTGGGGCGGCTACGCAGTATTTT. The encoded protein is CASSGGGAATQYF.

This chain joins TRBV5-1 and TRBJ1-1, with D possibly TRBD1 on 6 matching bases. Germline-derived CDR1 and CDR2 are SGHRS and YFSETQ. The V end lost 7 bases, the J end lost 4 bases, and 17 bases lay between the germline ends. CDR3 size: 14 residues. The CDR3 loop is CASSEGGHGTEAFF. In DNA, the CDR3 is TGCGCCAGCTCCGAGGGGGGGCATGGCACTGAAGCTTTCTTT.

The chain has TRBV6-2 or TRBV6-3 and TRBJ2-1, with D possibly being TRBD2 (10 bases). Germline lookup yields CDR1 MNHEY and CDR2 SVGEGT. With 4 bases removed from V and 4 bases from J, the gap between germline ends came to 29 bases. The CDR3 is 20 amino acids. The CDR3 DNA sequence: TGTGCCAGCAGTTCGCCCCGGGACAGGGTGACACTAGCGGGATACAATGAGCAGTTCTTC. It yields the protein CASSSPRDRVTLAGYNEQFF.

J is TRBJ2-1 and V is TRBV12-3 or TRBV12-4, with a tentative D call TRBD2 (5 bases). CDR3 size: 13 residues. The V end lost 7 bases, the J end lost 7 bases, and 14 bases lay between the germline ends. The CDR3 loop is CASTGLPLNEQFF. CDR3 sequence (DNA): TGTGCCAGCACCGGACTGCCCCTAAATGAGCAGTTCTTC.

This clone was recorded once. The chain uses TRBV7-9 and TRBJ2-7; tentatively, D is TRBD2 (5 bases). CDR3 length: 14 amino acids. Germline values: CDR1 SEHNR, CDR2 FQNEAQ (reference sequence). Trimming shortened V by 5 bases and J by 7 bases, and 18 bases separated the two germline ends. CDR3: CASSPPGDPREQYF. The CDR3 DNA sequence: TGTGCCAGCAGCCCCCCCGGGGATCCGAGGGAGCAGTACTTC.